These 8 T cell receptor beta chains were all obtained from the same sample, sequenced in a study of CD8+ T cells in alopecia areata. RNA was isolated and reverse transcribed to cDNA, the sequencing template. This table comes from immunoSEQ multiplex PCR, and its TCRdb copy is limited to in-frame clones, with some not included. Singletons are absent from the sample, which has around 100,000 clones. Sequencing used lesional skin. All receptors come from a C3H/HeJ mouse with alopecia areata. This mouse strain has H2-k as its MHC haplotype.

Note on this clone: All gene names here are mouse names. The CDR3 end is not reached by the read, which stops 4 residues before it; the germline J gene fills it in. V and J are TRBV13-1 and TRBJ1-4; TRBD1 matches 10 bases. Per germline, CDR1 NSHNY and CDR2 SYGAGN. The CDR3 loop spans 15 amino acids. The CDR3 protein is CASSGRDRGTERLFF. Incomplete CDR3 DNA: TGTGCCAGCAGTGGCCGGGACAGGGGAACCGAA. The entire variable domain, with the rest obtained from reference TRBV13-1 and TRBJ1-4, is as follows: EAAVTQSPRNKVTVTGGNVTLSCRQTNSHNYMYWYRQDTGHGLRLIHYSYGAGNLRIGDVPDGYKATRTTQEDFFLLLELASPSQTSLYFCASSGRDRGTERLFFGHGTKLSVL.

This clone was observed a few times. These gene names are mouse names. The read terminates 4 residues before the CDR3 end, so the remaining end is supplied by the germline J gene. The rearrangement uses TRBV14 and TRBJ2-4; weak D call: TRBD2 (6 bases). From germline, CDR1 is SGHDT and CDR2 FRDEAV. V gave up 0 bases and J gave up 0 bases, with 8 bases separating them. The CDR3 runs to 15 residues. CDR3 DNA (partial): TGTGCCAGCAGTTTCTGGGGGACTAGTCAAAAC. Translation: CASSFWGTSQN. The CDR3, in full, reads CASSFWGTSQNTLYF.

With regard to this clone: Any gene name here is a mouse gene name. Here the CDR3 reads CTCSAEAGRNERLFF. The sequenced part of the CDR3 DNA is TGCACCTGCAGTGCAGAAGCAGGGAGGAACGAA. The chain carries TRBV1 and TRBJ1-4, with a weak D call TRBD1 (5 bases). The read ends 4 residues before the CDR3 terminus; that terminus is restored from the germline J gene. The V gene lost 0 bases and the J gene lost 5 bases, with 10 bases spanning the gap. The CDR3 has 15 residues. CDR1 NSQYPW and CDR2 LRSPGD come from the germline V gene (reference sequence).

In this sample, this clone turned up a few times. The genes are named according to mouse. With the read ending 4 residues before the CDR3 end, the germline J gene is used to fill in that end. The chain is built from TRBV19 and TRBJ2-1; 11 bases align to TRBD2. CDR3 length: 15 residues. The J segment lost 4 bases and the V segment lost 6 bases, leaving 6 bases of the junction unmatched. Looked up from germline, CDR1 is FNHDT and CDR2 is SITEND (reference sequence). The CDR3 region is CASNSRDWGYAEQFF. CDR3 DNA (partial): TGTGCCAGCAATTCCCGGGACTGGGGGTATGCT. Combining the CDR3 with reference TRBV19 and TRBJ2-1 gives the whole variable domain GGIITQTPKFLIGQEGQKLTLKCQQNFNHDTMYWYRQDSGKGLRLIYYSITENDLQKGDLSEGYDASREKKSSFSLTVTSAQKNEMAVFLCASNSRDWGYAEQFFGPGTRLTVL.

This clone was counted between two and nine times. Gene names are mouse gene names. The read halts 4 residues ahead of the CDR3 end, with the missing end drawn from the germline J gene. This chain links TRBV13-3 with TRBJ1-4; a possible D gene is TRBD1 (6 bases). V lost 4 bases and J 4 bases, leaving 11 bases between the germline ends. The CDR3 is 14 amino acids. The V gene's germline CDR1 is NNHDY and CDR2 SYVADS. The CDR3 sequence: CASSQQGGNERLFF. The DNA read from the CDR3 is TGTGCCAGCAGTCAACAGGGAGGCAACGAA. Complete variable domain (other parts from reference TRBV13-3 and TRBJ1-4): EAAVTQSPRSKVAVTGGKVTLSCHQTNNHDYMYWYRQDTGHGLRLIHYSYVADSTEKGDIPDGYKASRPSQENFSLILELASLSQTAVYFCASSQQGGNERLFFGHGTKLSVL.

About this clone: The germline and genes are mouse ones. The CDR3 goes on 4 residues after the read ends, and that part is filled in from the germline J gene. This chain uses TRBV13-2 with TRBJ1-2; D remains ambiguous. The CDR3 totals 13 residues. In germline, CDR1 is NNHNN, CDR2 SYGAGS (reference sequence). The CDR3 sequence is CASGDAQCSDYTF. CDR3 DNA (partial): TGTGCCAGCGGTGATGCACAGTGCAGC.

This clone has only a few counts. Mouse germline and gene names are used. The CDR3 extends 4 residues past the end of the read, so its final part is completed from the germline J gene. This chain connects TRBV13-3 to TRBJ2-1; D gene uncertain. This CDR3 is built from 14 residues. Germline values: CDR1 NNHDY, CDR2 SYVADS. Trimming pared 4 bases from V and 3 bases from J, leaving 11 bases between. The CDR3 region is CASSPQNFYAEQFF. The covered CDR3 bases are TGTGCCAGCAGTCCACAGAATTTCTATGCT.

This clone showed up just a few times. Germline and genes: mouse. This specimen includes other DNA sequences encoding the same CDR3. CDR3 bases read: TGTGCCAGCAGTCCCGGGACTGGGGGGGATGCT. Protein: CASSPGTGGDA. The entire CDR3 sequence reads CASSPGTGGDAEQFF. The chain uses TRBV13-3 and TRBJ2-1, with 13 nucleotides matching TRBD2. The read falls 4 residues short of the CDR3 end, and the missing part is taken from the germline J gene. The germline CDR1 and CDR2 sequences are NNHDY and SYVADS. This CDR3 is built from 15 residues. V gave up 4 bases and J gave up 5 bases; unmatched junction bases: 3.